This entry concerns a single T cell receptor beta chain. Between the trimmed V and J ends, which lost 6 bases and 4 bases, there was a span of 12 bases. The CDR3 is 13 residues long. Germline lookup yields CDR1 MNHEY and CDR2 SMNVEV (reference sequence). This specimen belongs to a study of T cell changes during pregnancy in multiple sclerosis. Assay used: immunoSEQ multiplex PCR; TCRdb lists only in-frame clones, some missing. The repertoire consists of about 100,000 clones, with 94% occurring once and the leading ten covering 0.7% to 0.9%. The rearrangement joins TRBV27 to TRBJ1-1; D ambiguous. This TCR came from a female donor with multiple sclerosis, enrolled in a pregnancy study. Specimen: peripheral blood, collected before pregnancy. As DNA, the CDR3 is TGTGCCAGCAGCTACGTTGATAGCACTGAAGCTTTCTTT. Protein: CASSYVDSTEAFF.